Presented here are 21 T cell receptor beta chains from one specimen sequenced in a study of T cell responses to AZD1222 COVID-19 vaccine. Clones were sequenced by immunoSEQ multiplex PCR, and TCRdb holds only the in-frame ones, with some missing. The sample records around 83,000 clones, 75% to 95% being singletons. The sample was peripheral blood, taken 28 days after the second AZD1222 dose. All receptors derive from an adult who received the AZD1222 COVID-19 vaccine.

V is TRBV19 and J is TRBJ1-2; 9 nucleotides agree with TRBD1. Germline V lookup: CDR1 LNHDA, CDR2 SQIVND (reference sequence). The CDR3 has 17 amino acids. Trimming took 0 bases from V and 4 from J; bases not matched to a gene: 9. The CDR3 region is CASSIDLITGGSYGYTF. The CDR3 DNA is TGTGCCAGTAGTATAGATCTCATAACAGGGGGCAGCTATGGCTACACCTTC.

The rearrangement joins TRBV15 to TRBJ1-2; TRBD1 matches at 7 bases. Germline V gene lookup returns CDR1 LNHNV and CDR2 YYDKDF (reference sequence). There are 14 residues in the CDR3. The V segment lost 0 bases and the J segment 7 bases; nucleotides outside the gene matches: 5. This CDR3 reads CATSRDRRQGGYTF. The CDR3 nucleotides are TGTGCCACCAGCAGAGATCGTAGACAGGGTGGCTACACCTTC.

V and J are TRBV2 and TRBJ1-1; maybe TRBD1 (6 bases). Trimming removed 2 bases from V and 4 bases from J, with 17 bases in between. CDR1 SNHLY and CDR2 FYNNEI come from the germline V gene. This CDR3 has 16 residues. The chain's CDR3 is CASSESSRGSATEAFF. As DNA, the CDR3 is TGTGCCAGCAGTGAAAGTAGCAGGGGATCAGCCACTGAAGCTTTCTTT.

This sequence joins TRBV6-5 and TRBJ1-2; D is possibly TRBD1 (5 bases). With 7 bases removed from V and 5 bases from J, the gap between germline ends came to 20 bases. The CDR3 has 15 residues. The germline V gene encodes CDR1 MNHEY and CDR2 SVGAGI. Here the CDR3 DNA reads TGTGCCAGCACCTACCTTTTCCAGGGCGGGTATGGCTACACCTTC. Translated: CASTYLFQGGYGYTF.

The chain carries TRBV12-3 or TRBV12-4 and TRBJ2-5, with no clear D. This CDR3 is 11 amino acids long. V shed 6 bases and J shed 3 bases, with 5 bases lying between them. CDR3 sequence: CASSSEETQYF. DNA of the CDR3: TGTGCCAGCAGCTCGGAAGAGACCCAGTACTTC.

This clone was counted only a few times. J is TRBJ2-1 and V is TRBV6-5, with a tentative D call TRBD2 (6 bases). The CDR3 consists of 14 residues. The germline V and J ends were trimmed by 6 bases and 3 bases, with 12 bases remaining between them. In germline, CDR1 is MNHEY, CDR2 SVGAGI. CDR3 in DNA: TGTGCCAGCAGCTACCCGGGACTCTACAATGAGCAGTTCTTC. Its translation is CASSYPGLYNEQFF.

The chain joins TRBV28 to TRBJ1-1, with a weak D call TRBD1 (6 bases). The length of the CDR3 is 14 residues. The V gene lost 7 bases and the J gene lost 0 bases, with 12 bases spanning the gap. From germline, CDR1 is MDHEN and CDR2 SYDVKM. CDR3 region: CASTWNRVNTEAFF. Written as DNA, the CDR3 is TGTGCCAGCACTTGGAACAGGGTGAACACTGAAGCTTTCTTT.

This clone is a singleton in its sample. This chain links TRBV6-1 with TRBJ1-1; D is unclear. Germline V gene sequence: CDR1 MNHNS, CDR2 SASEGT. CDR3 size: 12 residues. Trimming shortened V by 7 bases and J by 7 bases, and 13 bases separated the two germline ends. For the CDR3, the DNA is TGTGCCAGCACTACGGAGGCGGATGAAGCTTTCTTT. Protein product: CASTTEADEAFF.

This chain links TRBV28 with TRBJ2-7; D may correspond to TRBD1 or TRBD2 (5 bases each). CDR3 length equals 11 residues. The germline V gene encodes CDR1 MDHEN and CDR2 SYDVKM. The V end lost 9 bases, the J end lost 3 bases, and 9 bases lay between the germline ends. The CDR3 DNA reads TGTGCCAGTCGGGGCTACTACGAGCAGTACTTC. Amino acid sequence: CASRGYYEQYF.

The rearrangement links TRBV20-1 to TRBJ2-5, with unresolved D. The CDR3 spans 11 residues. The V gene's germline CDR1 is DFQATT and CDR2 SNEGSKA (reference sequence). The germline V and J ends were trimmed by 3 bases and 2 bases, with 4 bases remaining between them. CDR3 coding DNA: TGCAGTGCTAGTAGACAAGAGACCCAGTACTTC. Translation: CSASRQETQYF.

This chain uses TRBV19 with TRBJ1-5; the match to TRBD1 covers 8 bases. CDR3 length equals 13 residues. The germline gives CDR1 LNHDA, CDR2 SQIVND (reference sequence). The trim removed 5 bases at V and 7 bases at J, leaving 4 bases unmatched. The CDR3 spells CASSDQGAQPQHF. In DNA, the CDR3 is TGTGCCAGTAGTGATCAGGGGGCACAGCCCCAGCATTTT.

V is TRBV27 and J is TRBJ2-7; TRBD2 matches at 13 bases. V dropped 8 bases and J dropped 3; count of bases not matched to a gene: 1. Germline V gene data show CDR1 as MNHEY and CDR2 as SMNVEV (reference sequence). This CDR3 is 13 amino acids long. CDR3: CASRTSGGYEQYF. In DNA, the CDR3 is TGTGCCAGCCGGACTAGCGGGGGCTACGAGCAGTACTTC.

The chain couples TRBV19 to TRBJ2-3, with 7 bases aligning to TRBD2. This CDR3 spans 17 amino acids. V was clipped by 7 bases and J by 0 bases; unmatched bases: 13. Germline loops: CDR1 LNHDA, CDR2 SQIVND (reference sequence). The CDR3 is CASTRRASGASTDTQYF. In DNA form, the CDR3 reads TGTGCCAGTACCCGTCGGGCTAGCGGAGCTAGCACAGATACGCAGTATTTT.

This clone turned up a few times. This sequence joins TRBV19 and TRBJ1-3; no reliable D call. Germline CDR1 reads LNHDA; CDR2 reads SQIVND (reference sequence). Trimming stripped 4 bases from V and 0 bases from J, with 13 bases between. The length of the CDR3 is 16 residues. The CDR3 sequence: CASSTSLASSGNTIYF. The CDR3, as DNA: TGTGCCAGTAGTACGAGCCTCGCCAGCTCTGGAAACACCATATATTTT.

The V call is TRBV19, the J call TRBJ1-5, with D possibly being TRBD1 (6 bases). Between the trimmed V and J ends, which lost 4 bases and 1 base, there was a span of 17 bases. Germline CDR1 LNHDA, CDR2 SQIVND (reference sequence). This CDR3 region has 17 residues. DNA for the CDR3: TGTGCCAGTAGTAAGAGGGGGGCGTTAGGCAGCAATCAGCCCCAGCATTTT. It translates to CASSKRGALGSNQPQHF.

The rearrangement links TRBV9 to TRBJ1-1, with D possibly matching TRBD1 (6 bases). CDR3 length equals 14 residues. Germline lookup yields CDR1 SGDLS and CDR2 YYNGEE. Trimming shortened V by 4 bases and J by 4 bases, and 14 bases separated the two germline ends. In DNA, the CDR3 is TGTGCCAGCAGCTTACAGGGTCAGGGCACTGAAGCTTTCTTT. Translation gives CASSLQGQGTEAFF. Combining the CDR3 with reference TRBV9 and TRBJ1-1 gives the whole variable domain DSGVTQTPKHLITATGQRVTLRCSPRSGDLSVYWYQQSLDQGLQFLIQYYNGEERAKGNILERFSAQQFPDLHSELNLSSLELGDSALYFCASSLQGQGTEAFFGQGTRLTVV.

The chain links TRBV14 to TRBJ1-1; 7 bases match TRBD1. Trimming removed 6 bases from V and 2 bases from J; junction bases left unmatched: 15. Looked up from germline, CDR1 is SGHDN and CDR2 is FVKESK. The CDR3 is made up of 17 amino acids. CDR3 region: CASSRARGQQRNTEAFF. The CDR3 bases are TGTGCCAGCAGTCGGGCGCGGGGACAGCAACGAAACACTGAAGCTTTCTTT.

This clone was counted a single time. The genes are TRBV4-1 and TRBJ1-5; TRBD1 is a possible D gene (6 bases). Trimming pared 0 bases from V and 6 bases from J, leaving 12 bases between. Germline CDR1 MGHRA, CDR2 YSYEKL. CDR3 size: 15 residues. CDR3 residues: CASSQEGRGGQPQHF. The CDR3, as DNA: TGCGCCAGCAGCCAAGAGGGCAGGGGTGGTCAGCCCCAGCATTTT.

This clone was recorded once. This sequence joins TRBV11-2 and TRBJ1-1; D gene uncertain. Per germline, CDR1 SGHAT and CDR2 FQNNGV. The V end lost 0 bases, the J end lost 4 bases, and 9 bases lay between the germline ends. CDR3 length: 14 residues. CDR3 in DNA: TGTGCCAGCAGCTTAGAAGGCGCCGGCACTGAAGCTTTCTTT. Protein: CASSLEGAGTEAFF.

This sequence joins TRBV4-1 and TRBJ2-2, with D uncertain. Germline V CDR1 and CDR2: MGHRA, YSYEKL. CDR3 length: 13 amino acids. Trimming removed 3 bases at V and 7 bases at J, with 9 bases between. The CDR3: CASSHVGYGELFF. For the CDR3, the DNA is TGCGCCAGCAGCCATGTGGGGTACGGGGAGCTGTTTTTT.

This clone was seen only once. The chain recombines TRBV30 with TRBJ2-2; D might be TRBD1 or TRBD2, each matching 6 bases. The germline CDR1 and CDR2 sequences are GTSNPN and SVGIG (reference sequence). V lost 2 bases to trimming and J lost 6 bases, with 10 bases between them. This CDR3 comprises 13 residues. The chain's CDR3 is CAWSRGVAGELFF. CDR3 nucleotides: TGTGCCTGGAGTAGGGGGGTTGCCGGGGAGCTGTTTTTT.